The 20 T cell receptor beta chains listed next were all sequenced from one sample in a study of T-cell reconstitution after alpha-beta-depleted transplantation in children (dated by TCRdb to about 2016). The treatment or condition label on this specimen signifies: allogeneic hematopoietic cell transplantation with graft depleted of TCRalphabeta T cells and CD19 B cells. To prepare the library, PCR was applied. Sequencing was carried out with an Illumina HiSeq 2500. To normalize quantification of the TCRbeta repertoire, the TCR libraries were built with molecular barcoding that relied on unique molecular identifiers. Starting from the raw public reads, TCRdb applied fastp trimming at Q25, assembled clones with MiXCR and retained in-frame beta chains. Every distinct CDR3 protein forms one entry, paired with its most common genes and DNA. Across this sample there are a few hundred thousand distinct CDR3 sequences, with 15% to 20% seen only once. 29% of the sample goes to the ten largest clones.

The source was PBMCs, mostly from graft donor cells, collected 360 days after TCRalphabeta/CD19-depleted stem cell transplant. The receptors shown here come from a boy less than two years old who had a stem cell transplant for Wiskott-Aldrich syndrome, so the T cells may come from the graft donor.

The gene calls are TRBV20-1 and TRBJ2-1; D may be TRBD2 (6 bases). The CDR3 runs to 15 residues. V shed 0 bases and J shed 6 bases, with 15 bases lying between them. From germline, CDR1 is DFQATT and CDR2 SNEGSKA (reference sequence). The CDR3 loop is CSAREVAGPTNEQFF. CDR3 DNA sequence: TGCAGTGCTAGAGAGGTGGCGGGACCGACCAATGAGCAGTTCTTC.

In this sample, this clonotype turned up a few times. The chain is built from TRBV6-2 or TRBV6-3 and TRBJ2-5; D is undetermined. The germline gives CDR1 MNHEY, CDR2 SVGEGT. Between the trimmed V and J ends, which lost 7 bases and 5 bases, there was a span of 20 bases. This CDR3 is built from 15 residues. The CDR3 DNA sequence: TGTGCCAGCACCGAGTCCGGACGGAAGAAGGAGACCCAGTACTTC. This translates into CASTESGRKKETQYF.

The chain links TRBV5-1 to TRBJ2-3, with D perhaps matching TRBD2 (6 bases). The CDR3 totals 15 residues. V lost 1 base, J lost 0 bases, and 9 bases lay in between. Germline-derived CDR1 and CDR2 are SGHRS and YFSETQ. The CDR3 loop is CASSLSAGSTDTQYF. CDR3 bases: TGCGCCAGCAGCTTGTCAGCGGGCAGCACAGATACGCAGTATTTT.

This clonotype showed up many times. The rearrangement uses TRBV7-2 and TRBJ1-1; weak D call: TRBD1 (6 bases). Germline loops: CDR1 SGHTA, CDR2 FQGNSA. With 6 bases removed from V and 5 bases from J, the gap between germline ends came to 13 bases. This CDR3 spans 13 amino acids. The CDR3 region has the DNA TGTGCCAGCAGTTTTCGAGGGGGAACTGAAGCTTTCTTT. Its translation is CASSFRGGTEAFF.

The CDR3 sequence: CASSLEGTFEQFF. CDR3 in DNA: TGCGCCAGCAGCTTGGAAGGAACTTTTGAGCAGTTCTTC. This chain connects TRBV5-1 to TRBJ2-1; D is unclear. This CDR3 contains 13 residues. Deletions cut 0 bases from V and 9 bases from J, with 10 bases between. Germline-derived CDR1 and CDR2 are SGHRS and YFSETQ.

CDR3 region: CASARGTGKQYF. The DNA for the CDR3 is TGTGCCAGCGCTCGAGGGACAGGGAAGCAGTACTTC. The chain uses TRBV7-8 and TRBJ2-7; 9 positions match TRBD1. V dropped 8 bases and J dropped 8; count of bases not matched to a gene: 7. Germline CDR1 reads SGHVS; CDR2 reads FQNEAQ. CDR3 length: 12 residues.

The V call is TRBV6-2 or TRBV6-3, the J call TRBJ2-2; D gene ambiguous. The CDR3 spans 16 residues. Germline V lookup: CDR1 MNHEY, CDR2 SVGEGT. V lost 3 bases, J lost 2 bases, and 13 bases lay in between. In nucleotides, the CDR3 is TGTGCCAGCAGTTATTCGCGGAAACCAAACACCGGGGAGCTGTTTTTT. As protein: CASSYSRKPNTGELFF.

This clonotype was detected only a few times. The chain is built from TRBV28 and TRBJ2-5; TRBD1 matches 7 bases. V trimming: 6 bases; J trimming: 1 base; junction bases outside the gene matches: 5. This CDR3 contains 14 residues. CDR1 is MDHEN, CDR2 SYDVKM, per germline. The CDR3 sequence is CASSTGAIQETQYF. In nucleotides, the CDR3 is TGTGCCAGCAGCACAGGGGCAATCCAAGAGACCCAGTACTTC.

This clonotype has a handful of counts. CDR3 loop: CSARRLTNTGELFF. In DNA, the CDR3 is TGCAGTGCTAGACGGCTGACGAACACCGGGGAGCTGTTTTTT. The chain couples TRBV20-1 to TRBJ2-2, with D uncertain. Germline CDR1 is DFQATT and CDR2 is SNEGSKA (reference sequence). The CDR3 runs to 14 residues. Trimming removed 2 bases from V and 0 bases from J, with 7 bases in between.

V usage is TRBV7-2 and J usage is TRBJ2-1; TRBD2 matches at 14 bases. The CDR3 consists of 15 residues. V was clipped by 5 bases and J by 10 bases; unmatched bases: 7. Germline CDR1 reads SGHTA; CDR2 reads FQGNSA. The CDR3 coding sequence is TGTGCCAGCAGCAAGACTAGCGGGGGGGCGAAAGAGCAGTTCTTC. This sequence encodes CASSKTSGGAKEQFF.

This clonotype has only a few counts. The chain is built from TRBV18 and TRBJ2-5; TRBD2 might be the D (6 bases). Germline values: CDR1 KGHSH, CDR2 LQKENI. V shed 1 base and J shed 0 bases, with 9 bases lying between them. The CDR3 extends over 15 amino acids. In DNA form, the CDR3 reads TGTGCCAGCTCACCACTGGGACTCGACCAAGAGACCCAGTACTTC. Translation: CASSPLGLDQETQYF.

This clonotype was detected a few times. The chain recombines TRBV21-1 with TRBJ2-7; the table gives TRBD1 as D, unverified against the DNA. TRBV21-1 is a documented pseudogene. The CDR3 has 13 amino acids. The CDR3 sequence: CAGTRGENYEQYF. For the CDR3, the DNA is TGTGCCGGAACCAGGGGGGAAAACTACGAGCAGTACTTC.

The J gene is TRBJ2-7, the V gene TRBV5-1; 7 bases agree with TRBD1. V shed 4 bases, J shed 10 bases, and the junction held 11 bases outside the gene matches. CDR3 length: 13 residues. The germline V gene has CDR1 SGHRS and CDR2 YFSETQ. CDR3 sequence: CASSLTRDSPQYF. The CDR3, as DNA: TGCGCCAGCAGCCTTACCCGGGACAGTCCTCAGTACTTC.

This sequence joins TRBV7-9 and TRBJ2-1; 9 bases are shared with TRBD2. The junction had 5 bases not matched to a gene; V was cut back by 7 bases and J by 1 base. The germline gives CDR1 SEHNR, CDR2 FQNEAQ (reference sequence). The CDR3 contains 15 residues. CDR3 bases: TGTGCCAGCAAGTCAACTAGCGGGTCCTACAATGAGCAGTTCTTC. Its protein is CASKSTSGSYNEQFF.

The chain uses TRBV5-5 and TRBJ2-1; D unclear. The CDR3 is 12 amino acids. Trimming removed 4 bases at V and 10 bases at J, with 12 bases between. The germline V gene encodes CDR1 SGHKS and CDR2 YYEKEE (reference sequence). Here the CDR3 reads CASSVGTSEQFF. In DNA form, the CDR3 reads TGTGCCAGCAGCGTGGGTACGAGCGAGCAGTTCTTC.

This clonotype was counted a few times. The rearrangement joins TRBV5-1 to TRBJ2-1, with D unclear. Germline CDR1 is SGHRS and CDR2 is YFSETQ. CDR3 length: 16 residues. V was pared by 1 base and J by 0 bases, with 11 bases between. For the CDR3, the DNA is TGCGCCAGCAGCTTGATCACCAGCTACTCCTACAATGAGCAGTTCTTC. This sequence encodes CASSLITSYSYNEQFF.

This clonotype was found a few times. The V gene is TRBV7-6, the J gene TRBJ2-5, with D possibly being TRBD1 (5 bases). The CDR3 spans 17 residues. The germline V and J ends were trimmed by 0 bases and 3 bases, with 17 bases remaining between them. Germline V CDR1 and CDR2: SGHVS, FNYEAQ. In DNA form, the CDR3 reads TGTGCCAGCAGCTTAGCGTACCAGGGCCCCTCCAAAGAGACCCAGTACTTC. Encoded protein: CASSLAYQGPSKETQYF.

This clonotype was detected ten times or more. The chain employs TRBV29-1 and TRBJ2-1, with D possibly matching TRBD1 (5 bases). This CDR3 has 11 residues. Deletions cut 6 bases from V and 7 bases from J, with 10 bases between. The V gene's germline CDR1 is SQVTM and CDR2 ANQGSEA. CDR3 DNA sequence: TGCAGCGTCATACAGGTTAATGAGCAGTTCTTC. Residues: CSVIQVNEQFF.

In its sample, this clonotype was seen many times. The chain combines TRBV5-1 with TRBJ2-3; D call uncertain. The CDR3 is 13 amino acids. V dropped 5 bases and J dropped 0 bases, with 7 bases sitting between them. Germline V gene data show CDR1 as SGHRS and CDR2 as YFSETQ. DNA for the CDR3: TGCGCCAGCAGTCCCGGGAGCACAGATACGCAGTATTTT. It encodes CASSPGSTDTQYF.

The chain employs TRBV4-3 and TRBJ2-7; a weak D match, TRBD2 (6 bases). The ends were cut back, 6 bases at V and 2 bases at J, with 11 bases in the middle. This CDR3 region has 13 residues. CDR1 LGHNA and CDR2 YSLEER come from the germline V gene. CDR3 residues: CASRHGSTYEQYF. CDR3 nucleotides: TGCGCCAGCAGACACGGGAGTACCTACGAGCAGTACTTC.